One sample yielded the 32 T cell receptor beta chains listed below, sequenced in a study of cytomegalovirus exposure and HLA in healthy donors. PCR employed 60 Vbeta and 13 Jbeta primers. Measured with immunoSEQ multiplex PCR; TCRdb has only the in-frame clones, and not every one. Of hundreds of thousands of clones listed, almost 80% were seen once; the top ten hold roughly 2%. What was sequenced was PBMCs. All receptors come from a man aged 18-30 years in good health and CMV-seronegative.

The chain carries TRBV6-1 and TRBJ1-1; no firm D call. The CDR3 consists of 14 residues. Deletions cut 2 bases from V and 0 bases from J, with 7 bases between. Germline V gene data show CDR1 as MNHNS and CDR2 as SASEGT. As DNA, the CDR3 is TGTGCCAGCAGTGAATTGCAGGTGAACACTGAAGCTTTCTTT. Translating it yields CASSELQVNTEAFF.

The chain has TRBV4-3 and TRBJ1-2; TRBD1 aligns across 11 bases. J lost 6 bases, V lost 0 bases, and 15 bases had no gene match. CDR3 length equals 19 residues. The germline V gene has CDR1 LGHNA and CDR2 YSLEER. The CDR3 region is CASSQDKPFGQGADHGYTF. The CDR3 DNA is TGCGCCAGCAGCCAAGATAAGCCCTTCGGACAGGGGGCGGATCATGGCTACACCTTC.

The CDR3 region is CASRTNRDGNNSPLHF. DNA for the CDR3: TGTGCCAGCAGAACCAACAGGGATGGGAATAATTCACCCCTCCACTTT. The chain recombines TRBV28 with TRBJ1-6, with a tentative D call TRBD1 (6 bases). The CDR3 is 16 amino acids. Germline-derived CDR1 and CDR2 are MDHEN and SYDVKM. Trimming shortened V by 6 bases and J by 5 bases, and 17 bases separated the two germline ends.

The V and J genes are TRBV30 and TRBJ1-2; TRBD1 matches at 7 bases. This CDR3 contains 12 residues. Trimming at V came to 4 bases and at J to 4 bases, leaving 3 bases not matched to a gene. Looked up from germline, CDR1 is GTSNPN and CDR2 is SVGIG (reference sequence). The CDR3 DNA is TGTGCCTGGACAGGGGGAATCTATGGCTACACCTTC. Protein product: CAWTGGIYGYTF.

The chain links TRBV18 to TRBJ1-1; a weak D match, TRBD1 (6 bases). Germline CDR1 and CDR2: KGHSH and LQKENI. The V and J ends lost 6 bases and 1 base respectively, with 12 bases between them. The CDR3 has 14 residues. DNA of the CDR3: TGTGCCAGCTCTCAAACAGGGTCGAACACTGAAGCTTTCTTT. This codes for CASSQTGSNTEAFF.

This clone was recorded a few times. The J gene is TRBJ2-1, the V gene TRBV7-9; a possible D gene is TRBD2 (5 bases). This CDR3 has 14 amino acids. Between the trimmed V and J ends, which lost 3 bases and 2 bases, there was a span of 8 bases. Germline-derived CDR1 and CDR2 are SEHNR and FQNEAQ (reference sequence). CDR3 nucleotides: TGTGCCAGCAGCTTCGGACTGACCTACAATGAGCAGTTCTTC. It yields the protein CASSFGLTYNEQFF. Full variable domain (outside the CDR3, taken from reference TRBV7-9 and TRBJ2-1): DTGVSQNPRHKITKRGQNVTFRCDPISEHNRLYWYRQTLGQGPEFLTYFQNEAQLEKSRLLSDRFSAERPKGSFSTLEIQRTEQGDSAMYLCASSFGLTYNEQFFGPGTRLTVL.

The rearrangement uses TRBV11-3 and TRBJ1-1; D perhaps matches TRBD1 (6 bases). Per the germline V gene, CDR1 is SGHNT and CDR2 is YENEEA. The CDR3 length is 14 residues. V was trimmed by 5 bases and J by 1 base, leaving 11 bases between them. CDR3 coding DNA: TGTGCCAGCAGCCCCAGGGGCAAGAACACTGAAGCTTTCTTT. As protein: CASSPRGKNTEAFF.

The V gene is TRBV7-3, the J gene TRBJ1-1; D might be TRBD1 (5 bases). The CDR3 covers 13 residues. V was trimmed by 4 bases and J by 0 bases, leaving 6 bases between them. Germline-derived CDR1 and CDR2 are SGHTA and FQGTGA. The chain's CDR3 is CASSSGLNTEAFF. The CDR3 DNA reads TGTGCCAGCAGCTCAGGGTTGAACACTGAAGCTTTCTTT.

This sequence joins TRBV30 and TRBJ2-1, with D possibly matching TRBD1 (6 bases). The V gene's germline CDR1 is GTSNPN and CDR2 SVGIG (reference sequence). V lost 6 bases to trimming and J lost 3 bases, with 12 bases between them. This CDR3 is 13 amino acids long. The CDR3 protein is CACSTGSYNEQFF. In nucleotides, the CDR3 is TGTGCCTGCTCAACAGGGAGCTACAATGAGCAGTTCTTC.

The chain has TRBV6-1 and TRBJ2-4; the match to TRBD1 covers 9 bases. This CDR3 is 14 amino acids long. Germline CDR1 is MNHNS and CDR2 is SASEGT. The J segment lost 8 bases and the V segment lost 6 bases, leaving 8 bases of the junction unmatched. The CDR3 sequence: CASRGQGWGDIQYF. DNA of the CDR3: TGTGCCAGCAGGGGACAGGGTTGGGGAGACATTCAGTACTTC.

The genes are TRBV5-4 and TRBJ1-1; the D is unclear. Germline CDR1 reads SGHNT; CDR2 reads YYREEE (reference sequence). This CDR3 contains 14 residues. V was trimmed by 3 bases and J by 4 bases, leaving 13 bases between them. CDR3 in amino acids: CASSSLIGSTEAFF. CDR3 DNA sequence: TGTGCCAGCAGCTCACTCATAGGGAGCACTGAAGCTTTCTTT. The complete variable domain, with remaining parts taken from reference TRBV5-4 and TRBJ1-1, reads ETGVTQSPTHLIKTRGQQVTLRCSSQSGHNTVSWYQQALGQGPQFIFQYYREEENGRGNFPPRFSGLQFPNYSSELNVNALELDDSALYLCASSSLIGSTEAFFGQGTRLTVV.

This clone came up once. V usage is TRBV18 and J usage is TRBJ1-5, with D possibly TRBD1 on 5 matching bases. CDR1 is KGHSH and CDR2 is LQKENI in the germline V gene. Between the trimmed V and J ends, which lost 3 bases and 0 bases, there was a span of 24 bases. This CDR3 has 20 amino acids. The chain's CDR3 is CASSPENRAGQPYSNQPQHF. The CDR3 region has the DNA TGTGCCAGCTCACCGGAGAATCGGGCGGGGCAGCCCTATAGCAATCAGCCCCAGCATTTT.

This sequence joins TRBV5-4 and TRBJ2-7; 11 positions agree with TRBD2. CDR1 is SGHNT, CDR2 YYREEE, per germline (reference sequence). This CDR3 is built from 15 residues. Germline trimming cut 2 bases from V and 2 bases from J; bases unmatched to any gene: 3. For the CDR3, the DNA is TGTGCCAGCAGCTTAGGGACTAGCGGCCCCTACGAGCAGTACTTC. This sequence encodes CASSLGTSGPYEQYF. Filled out from reference TRBV5-4 and TRBJ2-7, the complete variable domain reads ETGVTQSPTHLIKTRGQQVTLRCSSQSGHNTVSWYQQALGQGPQFIFQYYREEENGRGNFPPRFSGLQFPNYSSELNVNALELDDSALYLCASSLGTSGPYEQYFGPGTRLTVT.

The chain joins TRBV7-9 to TRBJ1-5; D is unresolved. Germline CDR1 SEHNR, CDR2 FQNEAQ (reference sequence). The CDR3 is 12 residues long. V shed 1 base and J shed 6 bases, with 4 bases lying between them. The CDR3 nucleotides are TGTGCCAGCAGCTTAGGAGCTCAGCCCCAGCATTTT. This translates into CASSLGAQPQHF.

The chain carries TRBV6-1 and TRBJ2-2, with 9 bases lining up with TRBD2. Germline V gene data show CDR1 as MNHNS and CDR2 as SASEGT. The CDR3 extends over 16 amino acids. With 8 bases clipped from V and 4 bases from J, the junction kept 11 bases outside the gene matches. The CDR3 nucleotides read TGTGCCAGCTGTGCTAGCGGGAACCGTGGCACCGGGGAGCTGTTTTTT. Encoded protein: CASCASGNRGTGELFF.

This clone was detected a few times. The CDR3 nucleotides are TGTGCCAGCACCGAAACGAACGTGCTGGGGGGATCCACAGATACGCAGTATTTT. Encoded protein: CASTETNVLGGSTDTQYF. V gene TRBV7-2 combines with J gene TRBJ2-3; maybe TRBD2 (6 bases). Germline-derived CDR1 and CDR2 are SGHTA and FQGNSA. This CDR3 contains 18 residues. Trimming cost V 7 bases and J 2 bases, with 25 bases left between them.

V is TRBV9 and J is TRBJ2-5; the D gene is possibly TRBD1 (7 bases). Trimming cost V 3 bases and J 2 bases, with 17 bases left between them. From germline, CDR1 is SGDLS and CDR2 YYNGEE. The CDR3 totals 16 residues. The CDR3 DNA is TGTGCCAGCAGCGGACGACAGGGTGGGAGGCAAGAGACCCAGTACTTC. Its protein product is CASSGRQGGRQETQYF.

V is TRBV2 and J is TRBJ2-7; 9 positions agree with TRBD1. The CDR3 sequence is 13 residues long. Per the germline V gene, CDR1 is SNHLY and CDR2 is FYNNEI. After removal of 6 bases from V and 6 bases from J, the junction contained 6 bases not matched to a gene. The CDR3 region has the DNA TGTGCCAGCAGGGCGGACAGGGGAGGCGAGCAGTACTTC. Its translation: CASRADRGGEQYF.

About this clone itself: The sample contains more than one DNA sequence encoding this CDR3. CDR3 sequence: CASSPGGGETQYF. The CDR3 DNA reads as TGTGCCAGCAGCCCCGGGGGGGGAGAGACCCAGTACTTC. V gene TRBV11-1 combines with J gene TRBJ2-5; 8 bases fit TRBD2. The junction had 3 bases not matched to a gene; V was cut back by 5 bases and J by 4 bases. This CDR3 comprises 13 residues. The germline CDR1 and CDR2 sequences are SGHAT and FQDESV (reference sequence).

The chain links TRBV7-2 to TRBJ2-5; 7 bases match TRBD1. V trimming: 1 base; J trimming: 4 bases; junction bases outside the gene matches: 3. This CDR3 has 14 residues. Germline loops: CDR1 SGHTA, CDR2 FQGNSA. CDR3 sequence (DNA): TGTGCCAGCAGCTTAGACAGGGGTGGAGAGACCCAGTACTTC. This codes for CASSLDRGGETQYF.

The chain couples TRBV30 to TRBJ2-7; 12 nucleotides align to TRBD2. The CDR3 has 16 amino acids. The germline V gene has CDR1 GTSNPN and CDR2 SVGIG (reference sequence). V dropped 2 bases and J dropped 4; count of bases not matched to a gene: 9. CDR3 region: CAWSSPTSGRVYEQYF. As DNA, the CDR3 is TGTGCCTGGAGTTCGCCGACTAGCGGGAGAGTTTACGAGCAGTACTTC.

V gene TRBV5-1 combines with J gene TRBJ1-6; 12 bases align to TRBD1. Per germline, CDR1 SGHRS and CDR2 YFSETQ. The CDR3 sequence is 17 residues long. Trimming removed 3 bases from V and 10 bases from J; junction bases left unmatched: 11. CDR3 sequence: CASSSGTGGVLESPLHF. CDR3 in DNA: TGCGCCAGCAGCTCCGGGACAGGGGGCGTCTTGGAATCACCCCTCCACTTT. The full variable domain, in which reference TRBV5-1 and TRBJ1-6 provide the parts outside the CDR3, is KAGVTQTPRYLIKTRGQQVTLSCSPISGHRSVSWYQQTPGQGLQFLFEYFSETQRNKGNFPGRFSGRQFSNSRSEMNVSTLELGDSALYLCASSSGTGGVLESPLHFGNGTRLTVT.

This clone was detected only once. The chain joins TRBV7-9 to TRBJ2-7, with a weak D call TRBD1 (6 bases). The germline V and J ends were trimmed by 5 bases and 3 bases, with 11 bases remaining between them. Germline CDR1 and CDR2: SEHNR and FQNEAQ (reference sequence). The CDR3 extends over 13 amino acids. CDR3 residues: CASSPEQGYEQYF. In nucleotides, the CDR3 is TGTGCCAGCAGCCCAGAACAGGGCTACGAGCAGTACTTC.

This chain links TRBV7-8 with TRBJ1-1; D is unclear. From germline, CDR1 is SGHVS and CDR2 FQNEAQ. CDR3 length: 15 amino acids. V was shortened by 1 base and J by 1 base, with 10 bases between the two germline ends. The CDR3 DNA is TGTGCCAGCAGCTTAGGGAGGTTTCAGAACACTGAAGCTTTCTTT. Protein product: CASSLGRFQNTEAFF.

The rearrangement joins TRBV13 to TRBJ1-3; D gene ambiguous. Trimming cost V 3 bases and J 4 bases, with 4 bases left between them. The germline V gene encodes CDR1 PRHDT and CDR2 FYEKMQ (reference sequence). There are 12 residues in the CDR3. In nucleotides, the CDR3 is TGTGCCAGCAGCTTTTCGGGAAACACCATATATTTT. It codes for CASSFSGNTIYF.

The chain couples TRBV27 to TRBJ2-7; D remains ambiguous. CDR3 length: 14 amino acids. Deletions cut 4 bases from V and 3 bases from J, with 13 bases between. CDR1 is MNHEY and CDR2 is SMNVEV in the germline V gene (reference sequence). CDR3 sequence (DNA): TGTGCCAGCAGTTCATGGGCAGCCCGCTACGAGCAGTACTTC. Its protein is CASSSWAARYEQYF.

The V call is TRBV6-5, the J call TRBJ1-4; D is ambiguous. V was trimmed by 3 bases and J by 5 bases, leaving 7 bases between them. CDR3 length: 13 amino acids. Looked up from germline, CDR1 is MNHEY and CDR2 is SVGAGI. The CDR3 is CASSYSINEKLFF. In DNA form, the CDR3 reads TGTGCCAGCAGTTATTCCATCAATGAAAAACTGTTTTTT.

The genes are TRBV11-2 and TRBJ2-7; TRBD1 might be the D (7 bases). This CDR3 has 15 residues. V was trimmed by 6 bases and J by 5 bases, leaving 20 bases between them. Germline assignment: CDR1 SGHAT and CDR2 FQNNGV. The DNA for the CDR3 is TGTGCCAGCAGTGAGCAGGGGGGATCCCGGAACGAGCAGTACTTC. Its protein is CASSEQGGSRNEQYF.

The chain combines TRBV27 with TRBJ2-1; 12 bases are a match to TRBD2. Trimming took 6 bases from V and 15 from J; bases not matched to a gene: 15. Germline loops: CDR1 MNHEY, CDR2 SMNVEV (reference sequence). This CDR3 spans 15 amino acids. The CDR3 here is CASSPSASGGAVRFF. Here the CDR3 DNA reads TGTGCCAGCAGCCCATCAGCTAGCGGGGGGGCCGTTCGGTTCTTC.

This chain connects TRBV7-6 to TRBJ2-5, with 7 bases identical to TRBD1. Unmatched junction bases numbered 11, after V lost 1 base and J lost 6 bases. Germline assignment: CDR1 SGHVS and CDR2 FNYEAQ. The CDR3 is made up of 16 amino acids. As DNA, the CDR3 is TGTGCCAGCAGCTTAGATAGGGTTAGGGACAGAAAGACCCAGTACTTC. This encodes CASSLDRVRDRKTQYF.

The genes are TRBV5-1 and TRBJ1-1; D may be TRBD1 (6 bases). The V gene lost 1 base and the J gene lost 7 bases, with 11 bases spanning the gap. There are 13 residues in the CDR3. Germline V lookup: CDR1 SGHRS, CDR2 YFSETQ. The CDR3 loop reads CASSLTLQGEAFF. The CDR3 DNA reads TGCGCCAGCAGCTTGACCCTACAGGGTGAAGCTTTCTTT.

On this clone: One end of the junction does not line up with germline, which may come from a read error. The same CDR3 arises from other DNA sequences in this sample as well. V usage is TRBV25-1 and J usage is TRBJ2-5; 11 bases align to TRBD1. This CDR3 is 17 amino acids long. Germline CDR1 is MGHDK and CDR2 is SYGVNS. The CDR3 protein is CASSEWLDGTGGETQYF. DNA of the CDR3: TGCGCCAGCAGTGAATGGCTCGATGGGACAGGGGGAGAGACCCAGTACTTC.